This T cell receptor beta chain originates from a study of blood T cell repertoires in COVID-19. Study overall: Samples taken during acute and convalescent COVID-19 were collected in the United States, Italy and Spain.

Measured with immunoSEQ multiplex PCR; TCRdb has only the in-frame clones, and not every one. The sample shows 200,000 to 250,000 clones, more than 70% of them seen only once. The CDR3 is made up of 13 amino acids. Trimming took off 2 bases at V and 3 bases at J, with 7 bases between the two ends. Looked up from germline, CDR1 is MNHEY and CDR2 is SVGEGT. The receptor's source is a woman in her sixties with acute or convalescent COVID-19. Sequencing input: peripheral blood. V is TRBV6-2 or TRBV6-3 and J is TRBJ1-1; D unclear. CDR3 in amino acids: CASSYPQDTEAFF. The CDR3 DNA is TGTGCCAGCAGTTACCCTCAGGACACTGAAGCTTTCTTT.